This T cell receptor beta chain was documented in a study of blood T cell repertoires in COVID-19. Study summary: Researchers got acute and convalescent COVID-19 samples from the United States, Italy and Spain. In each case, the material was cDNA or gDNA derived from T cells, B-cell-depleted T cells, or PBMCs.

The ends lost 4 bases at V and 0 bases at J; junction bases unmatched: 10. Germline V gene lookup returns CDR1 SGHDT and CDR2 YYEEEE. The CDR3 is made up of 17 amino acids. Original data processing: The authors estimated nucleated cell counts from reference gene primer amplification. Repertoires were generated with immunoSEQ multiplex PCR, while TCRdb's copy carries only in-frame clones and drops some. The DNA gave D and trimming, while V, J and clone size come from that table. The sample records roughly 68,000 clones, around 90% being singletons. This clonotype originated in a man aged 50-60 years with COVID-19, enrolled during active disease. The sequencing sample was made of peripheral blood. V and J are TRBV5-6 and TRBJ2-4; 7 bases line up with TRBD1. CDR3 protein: CASSTTGLGIAKNIQYF. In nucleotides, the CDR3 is TGTGCCAGCAGCACGACAGGGTTGGGGATAGCCAAAAACATTCAGTACTTC.